What follows are 11 T cell receptor beta chains derived from one specimen sequenced in a study of radiation and T cells in renal cell carcinoma. Assay: immunoSEQ multiplex PCR; the TCRdb copy retains only in-frame clones and omits some. The table shows 100,000 to 150,000 clones, with 75% to 90% occurring only once. Time point meaning: blood 2 weeks post-SBRT. Sample treatment: 15 Gy SBRT to primary tumor, nephrectomy 4 weeks later. The starting material was blood, obtained from a patient whose treatment included radiotherapy and nephrectomy. These receptors were obtained from a woman aged 60-70 years with renal cell carcinoma.

This sequence joins TRBV27 and TRBJ1-2; 8 bases align to TRBD1. V was clipped by 4 bases and J by 10 bases; unmatched bases: 17. The CDR3 has 16 amino acids. Per germline, CDR1 MNHEY and CDR2 SMNVEV (reference sequence). The CDR3 bases are TGTGCCAGCAGTTCCCCGGGGACGGCCGGGACAGGATCCTACACCTTC. Its translation is CASSSPGTAGTGSYTF.

This clone has only one observation. The rearrangement links TRBV6-4 to TRBJ1-1, with D unclear. CDR3 length: 13 residues. Germline values: CDR1 MRHNA, CDR2 SNTAGT. V gave up 6 bases and J gave up 1 base, with 9 bases separating them. The CDR3 sequence: CASSYGRNTEAFF. The CDR3 DNA follows: TGTGCCAGCAGCTACGGGCGGAACACTGAAGCTTTCTTT.

The chain has TRBV6-6 and TRBJ2-7, with D perhaps assigned TRBD1 or TRBD2 (6 bases each). This CDR3 spans 14 amino acids. V was shortened by 2 bases and J by 3 bases, with 11 bases between the two germline ends. Germline CDR1 and CDR2: MNHNY and SVGAGI (reference sequence). In DNA form, the CDR3 reads TGTGCCAGCAGTTACCGAGGAGGGGGCTACGAGCAGTACTTC. This encodes CASSYRGGGYEQYF.

This clone turned up a few times. V gene TRBV6-1 combines with J gene TRBJ2-7; possibly TRBD2 for D (6 bases). CDR1 and CDR2 (germline): MNHNS, SASEGT. CDR3 length equals 14 residues. Trimming removed 2 bases from V and 4 bases from J, with 12 bases in between. The CDR3 protein is CASSERPGGYEQYF. The CDR3 bases are TGTGCCAGCAGTGAAAGGCCCGGAGGGTACGAGCAGTACTTC.

The genes are TRBV2 and TRBJ1-3; D might be TRBD1 (6 bases). The CDR3 runs 16 residues. The V end lost 4 bases, the J end lost 0 bases, and 13 bases lay between the germline ends. CDR1 and CDR2 (germline): SNHLY, FYNNEI. CDR3 nucleotide sequence: TGTGCCAGCAGTGCGACAGGCTTCCTCTCTGGAAACACCATATATTTT. It is translated as CASSATGFLSGNTIYF.

The V and J genes are TRBV15 and TRBJ1-4, with a weak D call TRBD1 (5 bases). V was cut by 0 bases and J by 5 bases, with 13 bases left in between. This CDR3 is built from 16 residues. Germline-derived CDR1 and CDR2 are LNHNV and YYDKDF (reference sequence). The CDR3 DNA reads as TGTGCCACCAGCAGAGATCCCGGGGGAGGGAATGAAAAACTGTTTTTT. Its protein product is CATSRDPGGGNEKLFF.

V usage is TRBV19 and J usage is TRBJ2-3; the D gene is possibly TRBD2 (6 bases). This CDR3 is 15 amino acids long. Per the germline V gene, CDR1 is LNHDA and CDR2 is SQIVND (reference sequence). Trimming removed 6 bases from V and 5 bases from J, with 18 bases in between. DNA for the CDR3: TGTGCCAGTAGCGTACCTTCGGGGGTAAAAGATACGCAGTATTTT. Its protein product is CASSVPSGVKDTQYF. Full variable domain (rest looked up from reference TRBV19 and TRBJ2-3): DGGITQSPKYLFRKEGQNVTLSCEQNLNHDAMYWYRQDPGQGLRLIYYSQIVNDFQKGDIAEGYSVSREKKESFPLTVTSAQKNPTAFYLCASSVPSGVKDTQYFGPGTRLTVL.

This chain links TRBV5-1 with TRBJ2-6; D unclear. The CDR3 sequence is 16 residues long. Germline-derived CDR1 and CDR2 are SGHRS and YFSETQ. V was cut by 0 bases and J by 4 bases, with 11 bases left in between. The CDR3 is CASSLVADSGANVLTF. In DNA form, the CDR3 reads TGCGCCAGCAGCTTGGTCGCGGATTCAGGGGCCAACGTCCTGACTTTC. Full variable domain (missing parts from reference TRBV5-1 and TRBJ2-6): KAGVTQTPRYLIKTRGQQVTLSCSPISGHRSVSWYQQTPGQGLQFLFEYFSETQRNKGNFPGRFSGRQFSNSRSEMNVSTLELGDSALYLCASSLVADSGANVLTFGAGSRLTVL.

The chain joins TRBV2 to TRBJ2-3; TRBD1 aligns across 11 bases. The CDR3 extends over 16 amino acids. Unmatched junction bases numbered 10, after V lost 6 bases and J lost 5 bases. Germline values: CDR1 SNHLY, CDR2 FYNNEI. In nucleotides, the CDR3 is TGTGCCAGCAGGTTTCTAGGGACAGGGGGTAGAGATACGCAGTATTTT. It specifies CASRFLGTGGRDTQYF.

The chain is built from TRBV28 and TRBJ1-4; D is unclear. Germline V gene lookup returns CDR1 MDHEN and CDR2 SYDVKM. This CDR3 contains 14 residues. V was cut by 6 bases and J by 0 bases, with 8 bases left in between. CDR3 in DNA: TGTGCCAGCAGCCCGGAATCAACTAATGAAAAACTGTTTTTT. Translation gives CASSPESTNEKLFF. The full variable domain, with the rest looked up from reference TRBV28 and TRBJ1-4, is DVKVTQSSRYLVKRTGEKVFLECVQDMDHENMFWYRQDPGLGLRLIYFSYDVKMKEKGDIPEGYSVSREKKERFSLILESASTNQTSMYLCASSPESTNEKLFFGSGTQLSVL.

The rearrangement joins TRBV7-9 to TRBJ2-1; possibly TRBD1 for D (7 bases). CDR1 is SEHNR and CDR2 is FQNEAQ in the germline V gene (reference sequence). There are 14 residues in the CDR3. V shed 5 bases and J shed 6 bases, with 14 bases lying between them. The CDR3 sequence is CASSGQGGPNEQFF. The CDR3, as DNA: TGTGCCAGCAGCGGGCAGGGGGGTCCCAATGAGCAGTTCTTC.